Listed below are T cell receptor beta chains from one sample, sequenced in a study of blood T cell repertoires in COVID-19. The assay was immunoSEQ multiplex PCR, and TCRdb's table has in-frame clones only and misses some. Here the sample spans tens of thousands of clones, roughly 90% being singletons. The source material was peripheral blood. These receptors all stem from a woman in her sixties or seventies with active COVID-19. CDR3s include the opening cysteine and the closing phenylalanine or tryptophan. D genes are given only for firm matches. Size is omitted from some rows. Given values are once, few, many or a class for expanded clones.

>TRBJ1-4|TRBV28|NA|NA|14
CASRRQAGGEKLFF
TGTGCCAGCAGAAGACAGGCGGGGGGAGAAAAACTGTTTTTT
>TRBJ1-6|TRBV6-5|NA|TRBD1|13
CASRTGVSSPLHF
TGTGCCAGCCGGACAGGGGTTAGCTCACCCCTCCACTTT
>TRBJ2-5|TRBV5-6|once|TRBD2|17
CASSLAWSGSFQETQYF
TGTGCCAGCAGCTTGGCCTGGAGCGGGAGTTTCCAAGAGACCCAGTACTTC
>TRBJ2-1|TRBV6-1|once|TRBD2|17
CASSEIGTGLADNEQFF
TGTGCCAGCAGTGAAATCGGGACGGGACTAGCTGACAATGAGCAGTTCTTC
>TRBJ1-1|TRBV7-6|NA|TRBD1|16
CASSPLVGGAGSEAFF
TGTGCCAGCAGCCCCCTGGTAGGGGGCGCGGGCTCTGAAGCTTTCTTT
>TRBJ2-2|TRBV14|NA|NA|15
CASSQAGHRTGELFF
TGTGCCAGCAGCCAAGCGGGACACCGGACCGGGGAGCTGTTTTTT
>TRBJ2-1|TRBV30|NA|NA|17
CAWTRRGSAETYNEQFF
TGTGCCTGGACCCGTAGAGGGTCGGCGGAAACCTACAATGAGCAGTTCTTC
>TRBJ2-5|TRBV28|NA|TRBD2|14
CASSPAGGGETQYF
TGTGCCAGCAGTCCAGCGGGGGGAGGAGAGACCCAGTACTTC
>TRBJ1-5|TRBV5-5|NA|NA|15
CASSLVVGVGQPQHF
TGTGCCAGCAGCTTGGTAGTCGGGGTTGGTCAGCCCCAGCATTTT
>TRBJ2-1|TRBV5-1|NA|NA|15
CASSLAGQVNNEQFF
TGCGCCAGCAGCTTGGCTGGGCAGGTGAACAATGAGCAGTTCTTC
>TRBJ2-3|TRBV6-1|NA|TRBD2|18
CASSEESRLQAGSDTQYF
TGTGCCAGCAGTGAAGAGTCAAGATTACAAGCGGGATCAGATACGCAGTATTTT
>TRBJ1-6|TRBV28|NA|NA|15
CASSLEVTYNSPLHF
TGTGCCAGCAGCCTCGAGGTTACCTATAATTCACCCCTCCACTTT
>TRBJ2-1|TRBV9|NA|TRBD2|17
CASSVATSGSPYNEQFF
TGTGCCAGCAGCGTAGCTACGAGCGGGAGTCCCTACAATGAGCAGTTCTTC
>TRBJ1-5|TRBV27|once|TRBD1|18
CASSLKGLRTGGNQPQHF
TGTGCCAGCAGTTTAAAAGGGTTAAGGACAGGAGGAAATCAGCCCCAGCATTTT
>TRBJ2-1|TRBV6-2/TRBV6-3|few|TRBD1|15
CASSKGGQGANEQFF
TGTGCCAGCAGTAAAGGGGGACAGGGGGCCAATGAGCAGTTCTTC
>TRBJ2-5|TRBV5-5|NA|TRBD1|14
CASSPTGQGETQYF
TGTGCCAGCAGCCCCACAGGACAGGGGGAGACCCAGTACTTC
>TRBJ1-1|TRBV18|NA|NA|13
CASSPPERVKAFF
TGTGCCAGCTCACCCCCTGAGCGGGTTAAGGCTTTCTTT
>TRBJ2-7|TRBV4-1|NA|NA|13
CASSPSSGYEQYF
TGCGCCAGCAGCCCCTCGTCGGGGTACGAGCAGTACTTC
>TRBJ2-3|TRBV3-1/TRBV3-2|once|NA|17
CASRSSSRGWITDTQYF
TGTGCCAGCAGATCATCTAGCCGGGGTTGGATCACAGATACGCAGTATTTT
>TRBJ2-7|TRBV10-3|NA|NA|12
CAISTGQYEQYF
TGTGCCATCAGCACTGGACAGTACGAGCAGTACTTC
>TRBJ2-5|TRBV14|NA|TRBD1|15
CASSQDLGTGGTQYF
TGTGCCAGCAGCCAAGATCTAGGGACAGGGGGAACCCAGTACTTC
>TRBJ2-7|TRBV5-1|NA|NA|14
CASSLYRSGYEQYF
TGCGCCAGCAGCTTGTACAGGTCGGGTTACGAGCAGTACTTC
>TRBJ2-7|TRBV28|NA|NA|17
CASSPGQGTLLGGEQYF
TGTGCCAGCAGTCCGGGACAAGGAACTCTACTCGGCGGGGAGCAGTACTTC
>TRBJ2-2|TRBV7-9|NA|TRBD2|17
CASSLTLTGGRTGELFF
TGTGCCAGCAGCTTAACCCTGACGGGCGGGAGGACCGGGGAGCTGTTTTTT
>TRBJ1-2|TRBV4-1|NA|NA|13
CASSHGDKGRNAF
TGCGCCAGCAGCCATGGGGACAAGGGCCGGAATGCCTTC
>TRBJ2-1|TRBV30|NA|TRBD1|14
CAWGTGTGANEQFF
TGTGCCTGGGGCACCGGGACAGGGGCCAATGAGCAGTTCTTC
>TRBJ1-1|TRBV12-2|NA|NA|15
CASRLEGVGSTEAFF
TGTGCAAGTCGCTTAGAGGGGGTTGGGAGCACTGAAGCTTTCTTT
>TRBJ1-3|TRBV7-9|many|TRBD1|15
CASSYGQGDGNTIYF
TGTGCCAGCAGCTACGGACAGGGGGATGGAAACACCATATATTTT
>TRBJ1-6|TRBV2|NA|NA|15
CASSESAVYNSPLHF
TGTGCCAGCAGTGAATCCGCAGTATATAATTCACCCCTCCACTTT
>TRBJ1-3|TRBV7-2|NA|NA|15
CASSLGPGTGNTIYF
TGTGCCAGCAGCTTAGGGCCAGGTACTGGAAACACCATATATTTT
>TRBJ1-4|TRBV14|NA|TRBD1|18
CASSHIRDRGKGGEKLFF
TGTGCCAGCAGCCATATCCGGGACAGGGGAAAGGGGGGTGAAAAACTGTTTTTT
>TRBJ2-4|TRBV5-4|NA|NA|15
CASSLGGMAKNIQYF
TGTGCCAGCAGCCTTGGCGGGATGGCCAAAAACATTCAGTACTTC